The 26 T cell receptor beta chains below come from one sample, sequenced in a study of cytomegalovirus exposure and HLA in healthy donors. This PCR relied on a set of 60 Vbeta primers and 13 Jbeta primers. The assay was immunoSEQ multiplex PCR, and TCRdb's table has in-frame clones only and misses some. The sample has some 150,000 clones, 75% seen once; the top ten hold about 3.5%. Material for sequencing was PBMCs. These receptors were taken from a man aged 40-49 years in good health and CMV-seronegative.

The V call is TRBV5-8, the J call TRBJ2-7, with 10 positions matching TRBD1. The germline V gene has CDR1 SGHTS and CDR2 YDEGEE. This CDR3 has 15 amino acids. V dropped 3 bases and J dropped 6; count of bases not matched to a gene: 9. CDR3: CASSSTGQGLGEQYF. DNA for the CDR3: TGTGCCAGCAGCTCGACGGGACAGGGGCTGGGCGAGCAGTACTTC.

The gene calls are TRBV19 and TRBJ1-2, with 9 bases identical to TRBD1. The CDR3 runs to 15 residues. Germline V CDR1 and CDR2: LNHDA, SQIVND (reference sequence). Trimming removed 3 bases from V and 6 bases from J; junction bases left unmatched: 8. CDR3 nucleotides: TGTGCCAGTAGTATCCGTCCCGGGACAGGGAATGGCTACACCTTC. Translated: CASSIRPGTGNGYTF. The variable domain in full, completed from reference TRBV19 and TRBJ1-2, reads DGGITQSPKYLFRKEGQNVTLSCEQNLNHDAMYWYRQDPGQGLRLIYYSQIVNDFQKGDIAEGYSVSREKKESFPLTVTSAQKNPTAFYLCASSIRPGTGNGYTFGSGTRLTVV.

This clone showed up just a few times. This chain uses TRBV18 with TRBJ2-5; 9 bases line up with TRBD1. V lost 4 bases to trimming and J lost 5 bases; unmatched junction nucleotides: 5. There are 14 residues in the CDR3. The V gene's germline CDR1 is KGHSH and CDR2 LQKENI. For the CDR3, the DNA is TGTGCCAGCTCACTCGTGACAGGGGGTGAGACCCAGTACTTC. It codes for CASSLVTGGETQYF.

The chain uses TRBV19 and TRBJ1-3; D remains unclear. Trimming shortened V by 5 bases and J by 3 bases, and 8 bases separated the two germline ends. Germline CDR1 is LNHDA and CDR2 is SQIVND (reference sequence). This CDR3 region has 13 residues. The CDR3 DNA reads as TGTGCCAGTAGTTTGCACAGTGGAAACACCATATATTTT. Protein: CASSLHSGNTIYF.

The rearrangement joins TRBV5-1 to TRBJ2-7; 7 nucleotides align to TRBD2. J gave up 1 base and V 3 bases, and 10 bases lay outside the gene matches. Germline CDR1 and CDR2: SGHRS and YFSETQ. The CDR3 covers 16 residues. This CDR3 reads CASSYQSGGRSYEQYF. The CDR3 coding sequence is TGCGCCAGCAGCTATCAGTCGGGGGGTCGGTCCTACGAGCAGTACTTC.

The CDR3 is CASSPRFGSPLHF. The CDR3 nucleotides are TGTGCCAGCAGCCCACGGTTCGGTTCACCCCTCCACTTT. The chain uses TRBV7-3 and TRBJ1-6; D is unresolved. The germline CDR1 and CDR2 sequences are SGHTA and FQGTGA. V gave up 5 bases and J gave up 9 bases, with 11 bases separating them. This CDR3 spans 13 amino acids.

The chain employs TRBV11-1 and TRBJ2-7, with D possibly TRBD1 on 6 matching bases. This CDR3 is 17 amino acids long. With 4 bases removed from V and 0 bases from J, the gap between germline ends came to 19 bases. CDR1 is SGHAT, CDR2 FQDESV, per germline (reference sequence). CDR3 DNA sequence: TGTGCCAGCAGCTCCCGGGACACCTTTATTCTCTCCTACGAGCAGTACTTC. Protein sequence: CASSSRDTFILSYEQYF.

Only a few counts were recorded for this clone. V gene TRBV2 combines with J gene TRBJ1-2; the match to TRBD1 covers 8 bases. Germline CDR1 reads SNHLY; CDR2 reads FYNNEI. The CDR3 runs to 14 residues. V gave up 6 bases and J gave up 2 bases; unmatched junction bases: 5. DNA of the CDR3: TGTGCCAGCAGCAGATGGACAGGGAACTATGGCTACACCTTC. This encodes CASSRWTGNYGYTF.

CDR3 in amino acids: CASSQLGQGVLSAFF. The CDR3 coding sequence is TGCGCCAGCAGCCAATTAGGACAGGGGGTTCTTTCGGCTTTCTTT. The chain joins TRBV4-1 to TRBJ1-1, with 10 nucleotides matching TRBD1. With V trimmed by 2 bases and J by 11 bases, 11 bases remained unmatched. The CDR3 length is 15 residues. Germline V gene sequence: CDR1 MGHRA, CDR2 YSYEKL.

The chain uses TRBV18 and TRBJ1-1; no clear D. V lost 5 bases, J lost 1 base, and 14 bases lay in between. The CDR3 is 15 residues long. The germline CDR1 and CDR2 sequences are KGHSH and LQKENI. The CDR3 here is CASSLGSRGNTEAFF. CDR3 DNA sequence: TGTGCCAGCTCATTAGGATCGCGCGGGAACACTGAAGCTTTCTTT.

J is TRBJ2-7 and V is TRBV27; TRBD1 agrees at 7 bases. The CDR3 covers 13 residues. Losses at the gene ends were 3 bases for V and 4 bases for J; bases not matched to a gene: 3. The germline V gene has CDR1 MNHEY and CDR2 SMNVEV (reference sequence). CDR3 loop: CASSFGDRYEQYF. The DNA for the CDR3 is TGTGCCAGCAGTTTTGGGGACAGATACGAGCAGTACTTC.

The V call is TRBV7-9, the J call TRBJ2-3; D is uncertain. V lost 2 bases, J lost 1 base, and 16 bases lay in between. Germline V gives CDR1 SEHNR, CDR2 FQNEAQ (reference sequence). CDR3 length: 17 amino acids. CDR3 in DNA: TGTGCCAGCAGCTTAAGAGGAATCACGTCCGGCACAGATACGCAGTATTTT. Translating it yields CASSLRGITSGTDTQYF.

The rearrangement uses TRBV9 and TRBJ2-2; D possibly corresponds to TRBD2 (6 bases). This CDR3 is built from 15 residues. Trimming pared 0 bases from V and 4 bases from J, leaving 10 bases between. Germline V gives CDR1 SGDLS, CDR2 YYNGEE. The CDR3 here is CASSVGGSGTGELFF. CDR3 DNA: TGTGCCAGCAGCGTAGGAGGTAGCGGCACCGGGGAGCTGTTTTTT.

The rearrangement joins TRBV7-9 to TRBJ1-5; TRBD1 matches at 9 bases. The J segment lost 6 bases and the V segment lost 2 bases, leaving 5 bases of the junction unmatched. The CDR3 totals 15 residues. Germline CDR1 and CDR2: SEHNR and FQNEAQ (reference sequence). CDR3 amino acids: CASSLSTGGGQPQHF. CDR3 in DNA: TGTGCCAGCAGCTTATCGACAGGGGGTGGTCAGCCCCAGCATTTT.

The CDR3 here is CASSQGGLVGGAETQYF. CDR3 coding DNA: TGCGCCAGCAGCCAAGGGGGACTCGTCGGGGGGGCAGAGACCCAGTACTTC. This rearrangement joins TRBV4-3 to TRBJ2-5; TRBD2 agrees at 8 bases. V lost 1 base and J lost 4; bases outside the gene matches: 11. The germline V gene has CDR1 LGHNA and CDR2 YSLEER. CDR3 size: 17 residues.

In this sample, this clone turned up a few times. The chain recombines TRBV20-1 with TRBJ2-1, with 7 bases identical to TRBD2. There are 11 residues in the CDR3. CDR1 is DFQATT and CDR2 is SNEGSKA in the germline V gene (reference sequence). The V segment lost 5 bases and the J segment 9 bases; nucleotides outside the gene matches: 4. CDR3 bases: TGCAGTGCTCCTGGGGGGGTTGAGCAGTTCTTC. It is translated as CSAPGGVEQFF.

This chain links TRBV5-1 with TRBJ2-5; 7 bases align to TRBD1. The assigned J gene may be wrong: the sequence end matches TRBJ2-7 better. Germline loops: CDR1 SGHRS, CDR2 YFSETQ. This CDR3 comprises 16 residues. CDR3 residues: CASAPWGQNRSYEQYF. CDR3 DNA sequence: TGCGCCAGCGCCCCGTGGGGACAGAATCGCTCCTACGAGCAGTACTTC.

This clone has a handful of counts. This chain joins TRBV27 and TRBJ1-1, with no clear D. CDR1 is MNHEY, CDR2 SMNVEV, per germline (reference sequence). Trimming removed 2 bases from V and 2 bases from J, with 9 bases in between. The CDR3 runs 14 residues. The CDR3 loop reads CASSLRLGNTEAFF. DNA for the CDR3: TGTGCCAGCAGTTTAAGGCTGGGCAACACTGAAGCTTTCTTT.

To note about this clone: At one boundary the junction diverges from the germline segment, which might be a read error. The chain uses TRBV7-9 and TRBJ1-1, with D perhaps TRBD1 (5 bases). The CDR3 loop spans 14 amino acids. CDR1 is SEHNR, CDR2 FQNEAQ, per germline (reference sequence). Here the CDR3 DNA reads TGTTCCAGCAGTCCACGCGGGGGGACCGCTGAAGCTTTCTTT. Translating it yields CSSSPRGGTAEAFF.

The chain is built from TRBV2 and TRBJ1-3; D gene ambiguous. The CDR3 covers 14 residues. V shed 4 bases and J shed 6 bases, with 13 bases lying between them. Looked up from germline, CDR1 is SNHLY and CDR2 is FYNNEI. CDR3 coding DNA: TGTGCCAGCAGTGGTCCGGGTAGGATAAACACCATATATTTT. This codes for CASSGPGRINTIYF.

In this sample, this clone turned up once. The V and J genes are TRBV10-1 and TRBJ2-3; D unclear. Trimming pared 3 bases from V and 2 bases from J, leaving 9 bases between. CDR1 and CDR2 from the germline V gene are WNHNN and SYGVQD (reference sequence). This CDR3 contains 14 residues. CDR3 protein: CASSDVSSTDTQYF. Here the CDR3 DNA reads TGCGCCAGCAGTGATGTATCTTCCACAGATACGCAGTATTTT.

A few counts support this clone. CDR3 sequence: CASSVLGSPPGEKLFF. The DNA for the CDR3 is TGTGCCAGCAGTGTTCTAGGATCGCCACCGGGGGAAAAACTGTTTTTT. This chain connects TRBV2 to TRBJ1-4; D gene ambiguous. V lost 4 bases, J lost 8 bases, and 20 bases lay in between. This CDR3 has 16 amino acids. The V gene's germline CDR1 is SNHLY and CDR2 FYNNEI.

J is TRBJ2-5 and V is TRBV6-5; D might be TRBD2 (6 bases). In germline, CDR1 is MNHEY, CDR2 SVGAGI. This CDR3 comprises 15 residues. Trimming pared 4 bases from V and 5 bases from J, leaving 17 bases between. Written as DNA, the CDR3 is TGTGCCAGCAGTTTTTCGGAGCTAGCGTGGGAGACCCAGTACTTC. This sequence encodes CASSFSELAWETQYF.

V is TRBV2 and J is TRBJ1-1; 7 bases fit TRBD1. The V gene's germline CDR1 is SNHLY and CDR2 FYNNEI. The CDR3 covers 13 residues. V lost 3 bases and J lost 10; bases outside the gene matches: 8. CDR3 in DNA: TGTGCCAGCAGTGATCCCACAGGGGACCGAGCTTTCTTT. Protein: CASSDPTGDRAFF. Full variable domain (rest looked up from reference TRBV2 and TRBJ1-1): EPEVTQTPSHQVTQMGQEVILRCVPISNHLYFYWYRQILGQKVEFLVSFYNNEISEKSEIFDDQFSVERPDGSNFTLKIRSTKLEDSAMYFCASSDPTGDRAFFGQGTRLTVV.

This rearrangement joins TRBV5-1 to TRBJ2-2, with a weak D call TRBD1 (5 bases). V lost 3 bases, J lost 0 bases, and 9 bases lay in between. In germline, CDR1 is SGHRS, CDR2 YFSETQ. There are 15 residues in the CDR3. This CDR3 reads CASSSQGSNTGELFF. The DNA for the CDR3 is TGCGCCAGCAGCTCCCAGGGATCGAACACCGGGGAGCTGTTTTTT.

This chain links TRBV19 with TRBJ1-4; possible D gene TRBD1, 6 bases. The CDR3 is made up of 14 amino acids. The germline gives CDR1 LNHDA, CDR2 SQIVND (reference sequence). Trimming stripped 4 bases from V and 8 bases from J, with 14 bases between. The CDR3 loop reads CASSTGQLGEKLFF. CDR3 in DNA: TGTGCCAGTAGTACCGGACAGCTTGGGGAAAAACTGTTTTTT.